What follows is one T cell receptor (beta chain) and its context. In the sorted-subset replicate PCRs, 200 ng DNA, 25,000 to 30,000 T cell genomes, was used. The data were produced by immunoSEQ multiplex PCR, yet TCRdb's version contains in-frame clones alone and is incomplete. Of 2 million to 2.5 million clones in the sample, approximately 94% were seen once. CDR1 and CDR2 (germline): SGHRS, YFSETQ. The CDR3 loop spans 15 amino acids. Trimming took 6 bases from V and 3 from J, leaving 18 bases between them. The data are from a study of shared clonotypes between healthy human individuals. CD45RO negativity and positive selection for CCR7 defined naive CD8 cells, a population that excluded terminally differentiated effector memory CD45RA+ cells.

The sequence came from a man between 18 and 29 years old in good health. Some clones in this sample may be carry-over from other donors' samples. The chain employs TRBV5-1 and TRBJ2-5; D tentatively fits TRBD1 or TRBD2 (7 bases each). The sample comprised naive CD8+ T cells from PBMCs. The CDR3 spells CASIGEGTEKETQYF. In DNA, the CDR3 is TGCGCCAGCATAGGGGAGGGGACAGAGAAAGAGACCCAGTACTTC.